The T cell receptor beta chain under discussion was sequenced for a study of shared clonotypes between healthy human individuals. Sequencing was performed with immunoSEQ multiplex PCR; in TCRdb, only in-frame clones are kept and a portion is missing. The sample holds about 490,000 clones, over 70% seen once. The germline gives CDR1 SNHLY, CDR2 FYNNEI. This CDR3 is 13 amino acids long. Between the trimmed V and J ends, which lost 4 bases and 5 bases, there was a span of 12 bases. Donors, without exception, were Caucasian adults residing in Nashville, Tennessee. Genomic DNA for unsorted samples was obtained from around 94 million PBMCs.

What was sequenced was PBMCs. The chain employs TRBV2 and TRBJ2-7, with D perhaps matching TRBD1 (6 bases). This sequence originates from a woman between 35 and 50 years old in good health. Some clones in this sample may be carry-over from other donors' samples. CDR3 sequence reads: CASSGQVYHEQYF. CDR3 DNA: TGTGCCAGCAGTGGACAGGTCTACCACGAGCAGTACTTC.